A selection of T cell receptor beta chains follows, all from one sample in a study of control samples from healthy donors and cancer patients. Clones were read by immunoSEQ multiplex PCR, and TCRdb kept only the in-frame ones, dropping some. Here the sample spans 90,000 to 150,000 clones, 90% to 95% being singletons. Specimen: blood. Source of these receptors: a woman aged 18-29 years in good health. Both conserved end residues are part of each CDR3. Each record gives: clone size, D gene, CDR3 length, J gene, V gene, CDR3 protein, CDR3 DNA. D genes are given only for firm matches. Expanded clones get a size class; other rows say once, few or many, or leave the size out.

- | TRBD1 | 15 | TRBJ2-7 | TRBV7-2 | CASSLAGQGSYEQYF | TGTGCCAGCAGCTTAGCTGGACAGGGGTCCTACGAGCAGTACTTC
- | - | 14 | TRBJ1-5 | TRBV30 | CAWSVLGAYQPQHF | TGTGCCTGGAGTGTACTGGGGGCCTACCAGCCCCAGCATTTT
- | TRBD1 | 16 | TRBJ1-2 | TRBV15 | CATSRHRDRESYGYTF | TGTGCCACCAGCAGACACCGGGACAGGGAGTCCTATGGCTACACCTTC
- | - | 15 | TRBJ2-2 | TRBV30 | CAWRSRDKNTGELFF | TGTGCCTGGAGGTCCCGGGACAAGAACACCGGGGAGCTGTTTTTT
- | - | 13 | TRBJ2-7 | TRBV28 | CASSRQHSYEQYF | TGTGCCAGCAGCCGACAGCACTCCTACGAGCAGTACTTC
once | - | 14 | TRBJ1-1 | TRBV30 | CAWMGGSGYTEAFF | TGTGCCTGGATGGGGGGATCGGGGTACACTGAAGCTTTCTTT
few | TRBD1 | 15 | TRBJ2-7 | TRBV7-9 | CASSLGMGTDYEQYF | TGTGCCAGCAGCTTAGGGATGGGGACAGACTACGAGCAGTACTTC
- | - | 15 | TRBJ1-1 | TRBV6-2/TRBV6-3 | CASSYRETMNTEAFF | TGTGCCAGCAGTTACAGGGAGACCATGAACACTGAAGCTTTCTTT
once | - | 13 | TRBJ1-1 | TRBV19 | CASSMSSGPEAFF | TGTGCCAGTAGTATGTCGTCGGGGCCTGAAGCTTTCTTT
- | - | 19 | TRBJ2-1 | TRBV21-1 | CASSPSWTSGSSSYNEQFF | TGTGCCAGCAGCCCCTCTTGGACTAGCGGGAGTTCTTCCTACAATGAGCAGTTCTTC
- | - | 14 | TRBJ1-1 | TRBV28 | CASSPKLTGTEAFF | TGTGCCAGCAGTCCCAAGCTAACAGGGACTGAAGCTTTCTTT
- | TRBD1 | 14 | TRBJ1-2 | TRBV7-2 | CASTGQASNYGYTF | TGTGCCAGCACTGGACAGGCTTCTAACTATGGCTACACCTTC
- | - | 15 | TRBJ2-7 | TRBV5-5 | CASSLLLPLSYEQYF | TGTGCCAGCAGCTTGTTGCTTCCCCTCTCCTACGAGCAGTACTTC
once | - | 13 | TRBJ2-2 | TRBV19 | CASRLQGIGELFF | TGTGCCAGTAGGTTGCAGGGAATCGGGGAGCTGTTTTTT
few | TRBD2 | 13 | TRBJ2-1 | TRBV5-5 | CASSWTSVNEQFF | TGTGCCAGCAGCTGGACTAGCGTGAATGAGCAGTTCTTC
- | TRBD1 | 13 | TRBJ2-1 | TRBV5-4 | CATHRGLSNEQFF | TGTGCCACTCACAGGGGGCTCTCCAATGAGCAGTTCTTC
- | - | 11 | TRBJ1-3 | TRBV9 | CASSDGNTIYF | TGTGCCAGCAGCGATGGAAACACCATATATTTT
- | - | 14 | TRBJ2-3 | TRBV7-3 | CASSLSQGTDTQYF | TGTGCCAGCAGCTTATCACAGGGAACAGATACGCAGTATTTT
- | - | 16 | TRBJ2-6 | TRBV4-2 | CASSQEGRSGANVLTF | TGTGCCAGCAGCCAAGAGGGGAGGTCTGGGGCCAACGTCCTGACTTTC
once | - | 15 | TRBJ2-3 | TRBV9 | CASNRGGRVTDTQYF | TGTGCCAGCAACCGCGGGGGCAGGGTAACAGATACGCAGTATTTT
- | TRBD2 | 17 | TRBJ2-1 | TRBV28 | CASSLQETSGSYNEQFF | TGTGCCAGCAGTTTACAGGAGACTAGCGGGAGTTACAATGAGCAGTTCTTC
- | - | 17 | TRBJ1-6 | TRBV14 | CASSQAGQALWIAPLHF | TGTGCCAGCAGCCAAGCAGGGCAGGCGCTTTGGATAGCGCCCCTCCACTTT
- | TRBD2 | 14 | TRBJ2-7 | TRBV6-2/TRBV6-3 | CASSYSGTSGSKYF | TGTGCCAGCAGTTACTCAGGGACTAGCGGGAGTAAGTACTTC
- | TRBD2 | 14 | TRBJ2-1 | TRBV5-1 | CASSLGLAGNEQFF | TGCGCCAGCAGCTTGGGCCTAGCGGGCAATGAGCAGTTCTTC
- | - | 12 | TRBJ2-7 | TRBV28 | CASSLPLARQYF | TGTGCCAGCAGCCTTCCATTAGCTAGGCAGTACTTC
- | TRBD1 | 16 | TRBJ2-7 | TRBV15 | CATSSRQGKVYNEQYF | TGTGCCACCTCAAGCAGACAGGGGAAGGTTTACAACGAGCAGTACTTC
- | - | 14 | TRBJ2-7 | TRBV7-2 | CASSTRQPDYEQYF | TGTGCCAGCAGCACCCGACAGCCGGACTACGAGCAGTACTTC
- | - | 15 | TRBJ1-1 | TRBV29-1 | CSVGYTRRGGTEAFF | TGCAGCGTTGGGTACACACGCAGGGGTGGAACTGAAGCTTTCTTT
- | TRBD2 | 18 | TRBJ2-6 | TRBV3-1/TRBV3-2 | CASSPNSGSSSGANVLTF | TGTGCCAGCAGCCCAAATAGCGGGTCCAGCTCTGGGGCCAACGTCCTGACTTTC
once | - | 19 | TRBJ2-2 | TRBV6-2/TRBV6-3 | CASSYSSFRVTSSSGELFF | TGTGCCAGCAGTTACTCGAGTTTTCGGGTCACTAGCTCCTCTGGGGAGCTGTTTTTT
- | - | 14 | TRBJ1-1 | TRBV25-1 | CASSEWGDNTEAFF | TGTGCCAGCAGTGAATGGGGGGATAACACTGAAGCTTTCTTT
- | - | 14 | TRBJ1-1 | TRBV5-5 | CASSYKRVNTEAFF | TGTGCCAGCAGCTATAAAAGGGTGAACACTGAAGCTTTCTTT
- | - | 16 | TRBJ1-1 | TRBV6-1 | CASSGRPLGFRAEAFF | TGTGCCAGCAGTGGTAGACCCTTGGGATTTAGAGCTGAAGCTTTCTTT
once | TRBD2 | 16 | TRBJ2-4 | TRBV28 | CASSLSSSGGKNIQYF | TGTGCCAGCAGTTTATCGTCTAGCGGGGGCAAAAACATTCAGTACTTC
- | TRBD2 | 14 | TRBJ2-7 | TRBV10-3 | CATQRGASSYEQYF | TGTGCCACACAGCGGGGGGCGAGCTCCTACGAGCAGTACTTC